A selection of T cell receptor beta chains follows, all from one sample in a study of OX40 agonist ivuxolimab in advanced cancers. Using immunoSEQ multiplex PCR, the repertoire was profiled, and TCRdb retains in-frame clones only, with some absent. The sample has 46,000 or so clones, around 87% seen once. The source was CD4+ or CD8+ T cells sorted from blood, collected in a trial of the OX40 agonist ivuxolimab. All receptors come from an adult with an advanced solid tumor such as melanoma, head and neck, liver or kidney cancer. CDR3s include the opening cysteine and the closing phenylalanine or tryptophan. A D gene is named only where the DNA matches it firmly. Clone size is stated in some rows and not others, as once, few, many or a class when expanded.

V: TRBV25-1; J: TRBJ2-5; size: once; D: TRBD2; CDR3: CASSDGLVSQYF; DNA: TGTGCCAGCAGTGATGGACTAGTCTCCCAGTACTTC
V: TRBV6-5; J: TRBJ2-1; size: .; D: .; CDR3: CASQQGGPYNEQFF; DNA: TGTGCCTCCCAACAGGGAGGCCCCTACAATGAGCAGTTCTTC
V: TRBV7-7; J: TRBJ2-1; size: .; D: TRBD2; CDR3: CASSRWTSGTPYNEQFF; DNA: TGTGCTAGCAGCAGATGGACTAGCGGGACCCCCTACAATGAGCAGTTCTTC
V: TRBV7-9; J: TRBJ1-3; size: .; D: .; CDR3: CASSFSMDTIYF; DNA: TGTGCCAGCAGCTTCTCCATGGACACCATATATTTT
V: TRBV28; J: TRBJ2-3; size: .; D: .; CDR3: CASSPPDSTDTQYF; DNA: TGTGCCAGCAGTCCGCCCGACAGTACAGATACGCAGTATTTT
V: TRBV11-3; J: TRBJ2-3; size: .; D: TRBD2; CDR3: CASSRTSGGIDTQYF; DNA: TGTGCCAGCAGCAGGACTAGCGGGGGGATAGATACGCAGTATTTT
V: TRBV5-5; J: TRBJ1-5; size: .; D: TRBD1; CDR3: CASSHGTGGGQPQHF; DNA: TGTGCCAGCAGCCATGGGACAGGGGGCGGTCAGCCCCAGCATTTT
V: TRBV6-1; J: TRBJ1-1; size: .; D: TRBD1; CDR3: CASSEEGTGGTEAFF; DNA: TGTGCCAGCAGTGAAGAGGGGACAGGAGGCACTGAAGCTTTCTTT
V: TRBV19; J: TRBJ2-4; size: once; D: .; CDR3: CASSKWGLAKNIQYF; DNA: TGTGCCAGTAGTAAGTGGGGTCTAGCCAAAAACATTCAGTACTTC
V: TRBV14; J: TRBJ2-7; size: .; D: .; CDR3: CASRPTAGTLMQYF; DNA: TGTGCCAGCAGACCCACAGCGGGGACACTTATGCAGTACTTC
V: TRBV6-5; J: TRBJ2-3; size: few; D: .; CDR3: CASSYSMGSSADTQYF; DNA: TGTGCCAGCAGTTACTCGATGGGCTCGTCGGCAGATACGCAGTATTTT
V: TRBV10-3; J: TRBJ2-7; size: .; D: .; CDR3: CAISDGSYEQYF; DNA: TGTGCCATCAGTGACGGGTCCTACGAGCAGTACTTC
V: TRBV28; J: TRBJ2-1; size: .; D: .; CDR3: CASSFGRGQFF; DNA: TGTGCCAGCAGTTTTGGTCGGGGGCAGTTCTTC
V: TRBV10-3; J: TRBJ2-7; size: .; D: TRBD2; CDR3: CAIRASGQSSYEQYF; DNA: TGTGCCATCAGAGCTAGCGGGCAGAGCTCCTACGAGCAGTACTTC
V: TRBV4-1; J: TRBJ2-3; size: few; D: TRBD2; CDR3: CASSGLAGVPQYF; DNA: TGCGCCAGCAGCGGACTAGCGGGGGTTCCGCAGTATTTT
V: TRBV19; J: TRBJ1-1; size: .; D: .; CDR3: CASSKATEAFF; DNA: TGTGCCAGTAGTAAGGCTACTGAAGCTTTCTTT
V: TRBV5-4; J: TRBJ2-3; size: .; D: TRBD1; CDR3: CASSGRRVDRGTDTQYF; DNA: TGTGCCAGCAGCGGCCGTCGGGTGGACAGGGGCACAGATACGCAGTATTTT
V: TRBV27; J: TRBJ2-5; size: once; D: TRBD2; CDR3: CASSQLAGGETQYF; DNA: TGTGCCAGCAGTCAATTAGCGGGAGGGGAGACCCAGTACTTC
V: TRBV6-6; J: TRBJ2-1; size: .; D: .; CDR3: CASKNNEQFF; DNA: TGTGCCAGTAAAAACAATGAGCAGTTCTTC
V: TRBV5-4; J: TRBJ2-1; size: .; D: TRBD2; CDR3: CASSLDPSGPSYNEQFF; DNA: TGTGCCAGCAGCTTGGATCCTAGCGGACCTTCCTACAATGAGCAGTTCTTC
V: TRBV9; J: TRBJ2-1; size: .; D: .; CDR3: CASSEGAHSYNEQFF; DNA: TGTGCCAGCAGCGAAGGGGCCCACTCCTACAATGAGCAGTTCTTC
V: TRBV14; J: TRBJ2-7; size: .; D: .; CDR3: CASSQDYEQYF; DNA: TGTGCCAGCAGCCAAGATTACGAGCAGTACTTC
V: TRBV4-3; J: TRBJ2-7; size: .; D: .; CDR3: CASSQDPPPSSYEQYF; DNA: TGCGCCAGCAGCCAAGACCCTCCACCAAGCTCCTACGAGCAGTACTTC
V: TRBV6-6; J: TRBJ2-1; size: .; D: TRBD1; CDR3: CASSSTGGGEQFF; DNA: TGTGCCAGCAGTTCAACAGGGGGCGGTGAGCAGTTCTTC
V: TRBV9; J: TRBJ1-3; size: .; D: TRBD1; CDR3: CASSGGDPGTGTGNTIYF; DNA: TGTGCCAGCAGCGGAGGAGACCCCGGGACAGGGACAGGAAACACCATATATTTT
V: TRBV9; J: TRBJ1-3; size: .; D: .; CDR3: CASSVLGGSGNTIYF; DNA: TGTGCCAGCAGCGTACTAGGGGGTTCTGGAAACACCATATATTTT
V: TRBV10-3; J: TRBJ1-5; size: once; D: .; CDR3: CAISESWQEYNQPQHF; DNA: TGTGCCATCAGTGAGTCATGGCAGGAGTACAATCAGCCCCAGCATTTT
V: TRBV9; J: TRBJ1-2; size: .; D: TRBD1; CDR3: CASSVVDRGPYGYTF; DNA: TGTGCCAGCAGCGTGGTGGACAGGGGACCCTATGGCTACACCTTC
V: TRBV9; J: TRBJ1-6; size: .; D: TRBD1; CDR3: CASSPKDRGNSPLHF; DNA: TGTGCCAGCAGCCCAAAGGACAGGGGGAATTCACCCCTCCACTTT
V: TRBV13; J: TRBJ2-2; size: .; D: .; CDR3: CASTHPGENGELFF; DNA: TGTGCCAGCACCCACCCGGGGGAGAACGGGGAGCTGTTTTTT
V: TRBV28; J: TRBJ2-2; size: .; D: .; CDR3: CASSARASGAGELFF; DNA: TGTGCCAGCAGTGCCAGGGCCTCCGGGGCCGGGGAGCTGTTTTTT
V: TRBV11-2; J: TRBJ1-1; size: once; D: .; CDR3: CASSLIRVRGAEAFF; DNA: TGTGCCAGCAGCTTAATCAGGGTTCGGGGGGCTGAAGCTTTCTTT
V: TRBV2; J: TRBJ1-1; size: once; D: .; CDR3: CASIEWFERTEAFF; DNA: TGTGCCAGCATCGAATGGTTCGAGAGGACTGAAGCTTTCTTT
V: TRBV13; J: TRBJ2-7; size: .; D: .; CDR3: CASSLGPTLEQYF; DNA: TGTGCCAGCAGCTTAGGTCCGACTCTCGAGCAGTACTTC
V: TRBV6-5; J: TRBJ2-5; size: .; D: TRBD2; CDR3: CASSPQAGEETQYF; DNA: TGTGCCAGCAGCCCCCAAGCGGGAGAAGAGACCCAGTACTTC
V: TRBV27; J: TRBJ1-3; size: .; D: .; CDR3: CASSSGLSGNTIYF; DNA: TGTGCCAGCAGTTCAGGGCTCTCTGGAAACACCATATATTTT
V: TRBV5-6; J: TRBJ1-6; size: .; D: TRBD1; CDR3: CASSPGTGGRSPLHF; DNA: TGTGCCAGCAGCCCCGGGACAGGGGGCCGTTCACCCCTCCACTTT
V: TRBV29-1; J: TRBJ1-2; size: .; D: .; CDR3: CSVGGQQLDGYTF; DNA: TGCAGCGTTGGCGGACAGCAGCTGGATGGCTACACCTTC
V: TRBV7-6; J: TRBJ2-7; size: .; D: .; CDR3: CASSLGAGAYEQYF; DNA: TGTGCCAGCAGCTTGGGAGCAGGAGCCTACGAGCAGTACTTC
V: TRBV6-6; J: TRBJ1-1; size: .; D: TRBD1; CDR3: CASSSQGVETEAFF; DNA: TGTGCCAGCAGTTCACAGGGGGTGGAGACTGAAGCTTTCTTT
V: TRBV4-2; J: TRBJ2-7; size: once; D: TRBD2; CDR3: CASSPSGSGTYEQYF; DNA: TGTGCCAGCAGCCCCAGCGGGAGTGGGACCTACGAGCAGTACTTC
V: TRBV27; J: TRBJ2-3; size: once; D: .; CDR3: CASSLRTTDTQYF; DNA: TGTGCCAGCAGTCTAAGGACCACAGATACGCAGTATTTT
V: TRBV4-1; J: TRBJ2-3; size: .; D: .; CDR3: CASSQEGVLTSTDTQYF; DNA: TGCGCCAGCAGCCAAGAAGGAGTTCTGACTAGCACAGATACGCAGTATTTT
V: TRBV4-2; J: TRBJ2-2; size: .; D: .; CDR3: CASSPKRGTGELFF; DNA: TGTGCCAGCAGCCCAAAGCGAGGGACCGGGGAGCTGTTTTTT
V: TRBV4-1; J: TRBJ1-2; size: .; D: TRBD1; CDR3: CASSQEDRASYGYTF; DNA: TGCGCCAGCAGCCAAGAGGACAGGGCGTCTTATGGCTACACCTTC
V: TRBV27; J: TRBJ1-2; size: few; D: .; CDR3: CASSLSPGFAYGYTF; DNA: TGTGCCAGCAGTTTATCCCCAGGATTCGCCTATGGCTACACCTTC
V: TRBV4-1; J: TRBJ2-1; size: .; D: TRBD2; CDR3: CASSSRIAGGYEQFF; DNA: TGCGCCAGCAGCTCCCGCATAGCGGGAGGCTATGAGCAGTTCTTC
V: TRBV28; J: TRBJ2-3; size: .; D: .; CDR3: CASSPGARAKNTQYF; DNA: TGTGCCAGCAGTCCCGGGGCTAGGGCGAAGAATACGCAGTATTTT
V: TRBV7-9; J: TRBJ1-5; size: .; D: .; CDR3: CASSLVGQEDQPQHF; DNA: TGTGCCAGCAGCTTAGTAGGGCAGGAGGATCAGCCCCAGCATTTT
V: TRBV19; J: TRBJ1-2; size: .; D: .; CDR3: CASSLGASGYYGYTF; DNA: TGTGCCAGTAGTCTCGGGGCATCGGGGTACTATGGCTACACCTTC
V: TRBV4-1; J: TRBJ2-3; size: .; D: TRBD2; CDR3: CASRTSGDTQYF; DNA: TGCGCCAGCAGGACTAGCGGAGATACGCAGTATTTT
V: TRBV7-9; J: TRBJ2-1; size: .; D: .; CDR3: CASSQGSHSSYNEQFF; DNA: TGTGCCAGCAGCCAGGGGTCACATTCCTCCTACAATGAGCAGTTCTTC
V: TRBV19; J: TRBJ1-1; size: .; D: TRBD1; CDR3: CASSWDRGGNTEAFF; DNA: TGTGCCAGTAGTTGGGACAGGGGAGGGAACACTGAAGCTTTCTTT
V: TRBV2; J: TRBJ1-6; size: .; D: .; CDR3: CASRDPGSSYNSPLHF; DNA: TGTGCCAGCAGAGACCCGGGGAGCTCCTATAATTCACCCCTCCACTTT
V: TRBV4-3; J: TRBJ2-7; size: .; D: .; CDR3: CASSEHRERSYEQYF; DNA: TGCGCCAGCAGCGAGCATAGGGAGCGCTCCTACGAGCAGTACTTC
V: TRBV6-4; J: TRBJ2-5; size: .; D: .; CDR3: CASVRDSSQETQYF; DNA: TGTGCCAGCGTCAGGGATAGTTCTCAAGAGACCCAGTACTTC
V: TRBV5-4; J: TRBJ2-1; size: .; D: .; CDR3: CASSLKRESYNEQFF; DNA: TGTGCCAGCAGCTTGAAAAGGGAGTCCTACAATGAGCAGTTCTTC
V: TRBV7-9; J: TRBJ2-1; size: .; D: TRBD1; CDR3: CASSLRIGTVNEQFF; DNA: TGTGCCAGCAGCTTACGTATAGGGACAGTCAATGAGCAGTTCTTC